This TCR beta chain stems from a study of radiotherapy plus CTLA-4 blockade in lung cancer. From germline, CDR1 is SGHAT and CDR2 FQNNGV. V was pared by 1 base and J by 7 bases, with 5 bases of the junction left unmatched. CDR3 length equals 14 residues. This clone was recorded only once. Profiled with immunoSEQ multiplex PCR; TCRdb holds only in-frame clones, not every one. The sample shows under 95,000 clones, about 78% of them seen only once. This clonotype was obtained from a human donor with non-small cell lung cancer whose response to radiotherapy plus ipilimumab could not be evaluated. Some clones in this sample may be carry-over from other donors' samples. The rearrangement uses TRBV11-2 and TRBJ2-3, with TRBD1 identical over 7 bases. This material consisted of peripheral blood, taken from a patient treated with radiotherapy plus ipilimumab. CDR3 sequence: CASSLGQGENTQYF. In DNA form, the CDR3 reads TGTGCCAGCAGCTTAGGGCAGGGGGAAAATACGCAGTATTTT. The whole variable domain, remainder taken from reference TRBV11-2 and TRBJ2-3, is EAGVAQSPRYKIIEKRQSVAFWCNPISGHATLYWYQQILGQGPKLLIQFQNNGVVDDSQLPKDRFSAERLKGVDSTLKIQPAKLEDSAVYLCASSLGQGENTQYFGPGTRLTVL.